Following are 9 T cell receptor beta chains from one sample sequenced in a study of CD8+ T cells in alopecia areata. RNA extraction was followed by reverse transcription into cDNA, which acted as the sequencing template. Here immunoSEQ multiplex PCR was the method, and the copy in TCRdb shows in-frame clones only, minus some. This repertoire shows around 150,000 clones, 50% to 70% found once; its top ten account for approximately 0.91%. Indicated treatment: oral pan-JAK inhibitor, 5-10 mg twice daily. Sequencing was performed on CD4+ T cells sorted from blood, taken at week 4, from a patient treated with tofacitinib. The receptors were gathered from a human donor with alopecia areata.

The chain uses TRBV7-6 and TRBJ2-2; D is perhaps TRBD1 (5 bases). V gave up 5 bases and J gave up 6 bases, with 16 bases separating them. Germline V gives CDR1 SGHVS, CDR2 FNYEAQ. This CDR3 is 15 amino acids long. As DNA, the CDR3 is TGTGCCAGCAGCCGTAAGGGGTTGGGCGCCGGGGAGCTGTTTTTT. Its translation: CASSRKGLGAGELFF.

In DNA, the CDR3 is TGCAGCGTTGAAGTGGGCTCTGGGGCCAACGTCCTGACTTTC. Its translation is CSVEVGSGANVLTF. The chain combines TRBV29-1 with TRBJ2-6; D gene ambiguous. CDR3 length: 14 residues. Germline-derived CDR1 and CDR2 are SQVTM and ANQGSEA. V lost 1 base, J lost 0 bases, and 4 bases lay in between.

This chain connects TRBV30 to TRBJ1-4, with a possible D match to TRBD1 (5 bases). Trimming took off 5 bases at V and 6 bases at J, with 16 bases between the two ends. Germline V gene data show CDR1 as GTSNPN and CDR2 as SVGIG (reference sequence). This CDR3 has 14 residues. In nucleotides, the CDR3 is TGTGCCTGGGCGGTTGGGGGAGGGTATGAAAAACTGTTTTTT. Its protein product is CAWAVGGGYEKLFF.

The chain uses TRBV7-7 and TRBJ2-7; either TRBD1 or TRBD2 may fit D (6 bases each). Germline-derived CDR1 and CDR2 are SSHAT and FNYEAQ (reference sequence). The CDR3 length is 13 residues. CDR3 DNA: TGTGCTAGCCCGCCGGGGGCAGGCCACGAGCAGTACTTC. It translates to CASPPGAGHEQYF.

There are a few counts of this clone. The CDR3 reads CASSLRAGYTDTQYF. The CDR3, as DNA: TGTGCCAGCAGCCTGCGGGCGGGATACACAGATACGCAGTATTTT. The chain employs TRBV14 and TRBJ2-3; possible D gene TRBD2, 6 bases. Trimming removed 4 bases from V and 2 bases from J, with 13 bases in between. The CDR3 length is 15 residues. CDR1 and CDR2 from the germline V gene are SGHDN and FVKESK.

This clone was observed a single time. The chain uses TRBV30 and TRBJ1-5; no firm D call. The CDR3 totals 14 residues. V shed 1 base and J shed 2 bases, with 9 bases lying between them. The V gene's germline CDR1 is GTSNPN and CDR2 SVGIG (reference sequence). The CDR3 bases are TGTGCCTGGAGTGGTGGTAATGGCAATCAGCCCCAGCATTTT. Residues: CAWSGGNGNQPQHF.

The chain combines TRBV30 with TRBJ1-2, with D possibly being TRBD1 (6 bases). Trimming took off 2 bases at V and 3 bases at J, with 7 bases between the two ends. Germline V gives CDR1 GTSNPN, CDR2 SVGIG (reference sequence). The CDR3 is 12 residues long. This chain's CDR3 is CAWSRGDYGYTF. For the CDR3, the DNA is TGTGCCTGGAGTAGGGGGGACTATGGCTACACCTTC.

The genes are TRBV20-1 and TRBJ2-1; D call uncertain. CDR3 length: 11 amino acids. The germline V gene has CDR1 DFQATT and CDR2 SNEGSKA (reference sequence). Trimming shortened V by 5 bases and J by 3 bases, and 5 bases separated the two germline ends. In nucleotides, the CDR3 is TGCAGTGCTGTTCACTACAATGAGCAGTTCTTC. It is translated as CSAVHYNEQFF.

The chain links TRBV7-2 to TRBJ2-2; TRBD2 is a possible D gene (7 bases). The CDR3 is made up of 15 amino acids. Germline-derived CDR1 and CDR2 are SGHTA and FQGNSA. Trimming took 7 bases from V and 6 from J, leaving 18 bases between them. CDR3 DNA: TGTGCCAGCAAGACCGATTTCGGGGGGCCCGGGGAGCTGTTTTTT. It is translated as CASKTDFGGPGELFF.